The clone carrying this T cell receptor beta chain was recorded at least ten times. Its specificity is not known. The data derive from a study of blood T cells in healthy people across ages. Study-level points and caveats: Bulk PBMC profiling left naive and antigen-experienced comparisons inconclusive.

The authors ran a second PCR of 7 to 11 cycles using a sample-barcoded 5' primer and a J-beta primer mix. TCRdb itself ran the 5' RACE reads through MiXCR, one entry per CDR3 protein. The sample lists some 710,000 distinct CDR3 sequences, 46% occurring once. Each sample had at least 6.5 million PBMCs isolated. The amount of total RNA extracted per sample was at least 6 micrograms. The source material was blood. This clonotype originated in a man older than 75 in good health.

CDR3 loop: CSARDRGPYSNTGELFF. The DNA of the CDR3 is TGCAGTGCTAGAGATAGGGGGCCTTACTCGAACACCGGGGAGCTGTTTTTT. The chain combines TRBV20-1 with TRBJ2-2; 7 nucleotides align to TRBD1. CDR1 is DFQATT, CDR2 SNEGSKA, per germline (reference sequence). There are 17 residues in the CDR3. With V trimmed by 0 bases and J by 0 bases, 7 bases remained unmatched.